Listed here is a single T cell receptor beta chain. Antigen unknown. These data come from a study of T cells in tumors after PD-1 blockade. Study summary: During anti-PD-1 treatment, some patients continued daily vismodegib 150 mg. Study conclusions and caveats: Clonal replacement was seen across treatment, not between pre-treatment samples. Peripheral recruitment is suggested, as some novel exhausted tumor clones were in pre-treatment blood.

Measured with immunoSEQ multiplex PCR; TCRdb has only the in-frame clones, and not every one. The sample includes some 11,000 clones, less than 65% of them seen just once. Genomic DNA template from tumor biopsies or peripheral blood, about 600 ng to 6,500 ng input. V was pared by 6 bases and J by 0 bases, with 9 bases of the junction left unmatched. The CDR3 runs 16 residues. The germline V gene has CDR1 SGHTS and CDR2 YDEGEE. The chain couples TRBV5-8 to TRBJ1-5, with 7 positions matching TRBD1. Source: tumor tissue, taken before anti-PD-1 treatment. The TCR originated in a human donor with basal cell carcinoma. CDR3 in amino acids: CASTSGGVYSNQPQHF. The CDR3 coding sequence is TGTGCCAGCACTTCAGGGGGAGTATATAGCAATCAGCCCCAGCATTTT.